The next 18 T cell receptor beta chains were all read from a single sample in a study of Graves' ophthalmopathy and Graves' hyperthyroidism. The authors amplified TCR beta CDR3 regions, and they did so from RNA transcripts for repertoire sequencing. Second-round multiplex PCR came after first-round RT-PCR with HTBI primers. TCRdb re-analysed the multiplex PCR reads in MiXCR, keeping a single row per CDR3 protein. The sample consists of about 550,000 distinct CDR3 sequences, under 45% of them appearing once. The sequencing input was peripheral blood or thyroid tissue (not recorded which). The receptors derive from an adult man with Graves' hyperthyroidism.

This clonotype was seen many times. V gene TRBV6-6 combines with J gene TRBJ2-7; D is ambiguous. The V and J ends lost 2 bases and 6 bases respectively, with 17 bases between them. Germline values: CDR1 MNHNY, CDR2 SVGAGI (reference sequence). The CDR3 extends over 15 amino acids. DNA for the CDR3: TGTGCCAGCAGTTACCCGAGCCCCTCTTCGAGCGAGCAGTACTTC. Translation: CASSYPSPSSSEQYF.

This clonotype was recorded at least ten times. The V call is TRBV29-1, the J call TRBJ2-6; D is perhaps TRBD1 (7 bases). Deletions cut 7 bases from V and 4 bases from J, with 23 bases between. The CDR3 runs 17 residues. Germline lookup yields CDR1 SQVTM and CDR2 ANQGSEA. The CDR3 DNA sequence: TGCAGCGCTGGGGGGACAGATCTTGATCCGGGGGCCAACGTCCTGACTTTC. Its protein is CSAGGTDLDPGANVLTF.

The chain is built from TRBV24-1 and TRBJ2-2, with a weak D call TRBD2 (5 bases). Per the germline V gene, CDR1 is KGHDR and CDR2 is SFDVKD. Between the trimmed V and J ends, which lost 5 bases and 4 bases, there was a span of 10 bases. The CDR3 loop spans 14 amino acids. The CDR3 reads CATSVGVGTGELFF. Here the CDR3 DNA reads TGTGCCACCAGTGTCGGGGTGGGCACCGGGGAGCTGTTTTTT.

Here the CDR3 DNA reads TGTGCCAGCAGCTTAGCCACCTCCTTGGACGCCAGGGAGACCCAGTACTTC. It encodes CASSLATSLDARETQYF. The chain employs TRBV7-2 and TRBJ2-5; D is unresolved. The length of the CDR3 is 17 residues. Trimming cost V 0 bases and J 5 bases, with 19 bases left between them. CDR1 and CDR2 (germline): SGHTA, FQGNSA.

The chain employs TRBV30 and TRBJ1-1; 7 positions match TRBD1. Looked up from germline, CDR1 is GTSNPN and CDR2 is SVGIG (reference sequence). The CDR3 length is 13 residues. The ends lost 4 bases at V and 2 bases at J; junction bases unmatched: 4. CDR3 protein: CAWTGGGNTEAFF. The CDR3, as DNA: TGTGCCTGGACAGGGGGTGGTAACACTGAAGCTTTCTTT.

This clonotype came up many times. This chain links TRBV7-9 with TRBJ2-6; no definite D call. The CDR3 is made up of 17 amino acids. From germline, CDR1 is SEHNR and CDR2 FQNEAQ (reference sequence). The V end lost 2 bases, the J end lost 0 bases, and 11 bases lay between the germline ends. The chain's CDR3 is CASSLWAGNSGANVLTF. DNA for the CDR3: TGTGCCAGCAGCTTATGGGCAGGCAACTCTGGGGCCAACGTCCTGACTTTC.

This chain joins TRBV29-1 and TRBJ1-2, with 11 positions matching TRBD1. Trimming took 6 bases from V and 10 from J; bases not matched to a gene: 1. Per the germline V gene, CDR1 is SQVTM and CDR2 is ANQGSEA. CDR3 length: 10 amino acids. In nucleotides, the CDR3 is TGCAGCGTCGGACAGGGGGCCTACACCTTC. Translating it yields CSVGQGAYTF.

Here the CDR3 DNA reads TGCGCCAGCAGCTTGGGCCCCCAAAGGGAAGCTTTCTTT. Translating it yields CASSLGPQREAFF. This rearrangement joins TRBV5-1 to TRBJ1-1; D remains ambiguous. V was trimmed by 0 bases and J by 8 bases, leaving 11 bases between them. There are 13 residues in the CDR3. Germline assignment: CDR1 SGHRS and CDR2 YFSETQ.

In the case of this clonotype: Being one base from a much bigger clone, this may be a read error. V is TRBV27 and J is TRBJ2-5; 8 positions agree with TRBD1. V was clipped by 5 bases and J by 7 bases; unmatched bases: 12. The CDR3 extends over 15 amino acids. The germline CDR1 and CDR2 sequences are MNHEY and SMNVEV (reference sequence). CDR3 DNA sequence: TGTGCCAGCAGTCCCCGGGACAAGGGACAGGTGACCCAGTACTTC. As protein: CASSPRDKGQVTQYF.

This clonotype was counted many times. This sequence joins TRBV29-1 and TRBJ2-5, with 10 bases identical to TRBD2. Per germline, CDR1 SQVTM and CDR2 ANQGSEA. The CDR3 runs 15 residues. Unmatched junction bases numbered 11, after V lost 7 bases and J lost 3 bases. The CDR3 nucleotides are TGCAGCGCCATCGGTCTAGCGGGGGAGGAAGAGACCCAGTACTTC. As protein: CSAIGLAGEEETQYF.

The V gene is TRBV24-1, the J gene TRBJ2-7, with D possibly being TRBD2 (6 bases). The germline V gene encodes CDR1 KGHDR and CDR2 SFDVKD. Trimming removed 4 bases at V and 7 bases at J, with 10 bases between. The CDR3 totals 12 residues. In DNA form, the CDR3 reads TGTGCCACCAGTGACCCTGGGGGGGAGCAGTACTTC. Its protein product is CATSDPGGEQYF.

The V call is TRBV24-1, the J call TRBJ2-7, with D possibly being TRBD1 (6 bases). Germline V gene sequence: CDR1 KGHDR, CDR2 SFDVKD. This CDR3 is built from 14 residues. V was trimmed by 9 bases and J by 1 base, leaving 15 bases between them. CDR3 in DNA: TGTGCCACCGATAATCCAGGGGATTCCTACGAGCAGTACTTC. It codes for CATDNPGDSYEQYF.

This clonotype was recorded at least ten times. The chain uses TRBV5-1 and TRBJ1-4; 8 nucleotides agree with TRBD1. The CDR3 runs 14 residues. Germline CDR1 is SGHRS and CDR2 is YFSETQ. V gave up 4 bases and J gave up 8 bases; unmatched junction bases: 7. CDR3 region: CASSQGQDREKLFF. CDR3 nucleotide sequence: TGCGCCAGCAGCCAGGGACAGGATCGGGAAAAACTGTTTTTT.

A note on this clonotype: One end of the junction varies from germline; a read error may be responsible. The chain is built from TRBV10-3 and TRBJ2-6; D might be TRBD2 (7 bases). The CDR3 totals 17 residues. CDR1 is ENHRY, CDR2 SYGVKD, per germline. The chain's CDR3 is CAIRDTGGSLGANVLTF. Written as DNA, the CDR3 is TGTGCCATCCGTGACACGGGGGGCTCTCTCGGGGCCAACGTCCTGACTTTC.

A remark on this clonotype: One base away lies a much larger clone, so this may be a sequencing read error. The rearrangement uses TRBV7-2 and TRBJ2-7; 11 positions match TRBD1. Germline values: CDR1 SGHTA, CDR2 FQGNSA. This CDR3 has 13 residues. The CDR3 nucleotides are TGTGCCAACAGCTTGGGGACAGGGGGCGAGCAGTACTTC. It is translated as CANSLGTGGEQYF.

The gene calls are TRBV7-9 and TRBJ1-2; D remains unclear. The CDR3 sequence is 13 residues long. Germline CDR1 SEHNR, CDR2 FQNEAQ (reference sequence). Trimming shortened V by 4 bases and J by 6 bases, and 12 bases separated the two germline ends. The CDR3 sequence: CASSSVGIDGYTF. For the CDR3, the DNA is TGTGCCAGCAGCTCAGTCGGGATCGATGGCTACACCTTC.

This clonotype was recorded a few times. The CDR3 does not end in the conserved phenylalanine or tryptophan, so this is likely a read error. Because the CDR3's place on the DNA is in doubt, the DNA is left out and the CDR3 is given as listed by TCRdb. The CDR3 spells CASSGRLA. The chain is built from TRBV7-2 and TRBJ1-1. The CDR3 adds up to 8 amino acids, both ends counted. From germline, CDR1 is SGHTA and CDR2 FQGNSA.

This rearrangement joins TRBV19 to TRBJ1-6; 9 nucleotides line up with TRBD1. The CDR3 contains 16 residues. V trimming: 6 bases; J trimming: 7 bases; junction bases outside the gene matches: 10. Germline lookup yields CDR1 LNHDA and CDR2 SQIVND (reference sequence). This CDR3 reads CASSQDRGFLNSPLHF. The CDR3 DNA reads TGTGCCAGTAGCCAGGACAGGGGATTCTTGAATTCACCCCTCCACTTT. Full variable domain (outside the CDR3, taken from reference TRBV19 and TRBJ1-6): DGGITQSPKYLFRKEGQNVTLSCEQNLNHDAMYWYRQDPGQGLRLIYYSQIVNDFQKGDIAEGYSVSREKKESFPLTVTSAQKNPTAFYLCASSQDRGFLNSPLHFGNGTRLTVT.